These 21 T cell receptor beta chains were all obtained from the same sample, sequenced in a study of cytomegalovirus exposure and HLA in healthy donors. Some clones are missing from TCRdb's copy, which holds only in-frame ones; the method was immunoSEQ multiplex PCR. The data hold around 93,000 clones, with 85% observed a single time. Sequencing was done on a sample of PBMCs. These receptors originate from a man in his late teens or twenties in good health and CMV-seropositive.

In this sample, this clone turned up a few times. V is TRBV29-1 and J is TRBJ2-3; TRBD2 aligns across 7 bases. J gave up 4 bases and V 6 bases, and 13 bases lay outside the gene matches. Per germline, CDR1 SQVTM and CDR2 ANQGSEA. This CDR3 region has 15 residues. This CDR3 is CSVVSGTGGADTQYF. For the CDR3, the DNA is TGCAGCGTCGTATCCGGGACTGGGGGGGCAGATACGCAGTATTTT.

V is TRBV11-2 and J is TRBJ2-1; D not certain. The V gene's germline CDR1 is SGHAT and CDR2 FQNNGV. This CDR3 spans 16 amino acids. Trimming took off 4 bases at V and 0 bases at J, with 13 bases between the two ends. The CDR3 DNA sequence: TGTGCCAGCAGCTCACCCGCTCTACCCTCCTACAATGAGCAGTTCTTC. Protein sequence: CASSSPALPSYNEQFF.

The J gene is TRBJ2-3, the V gene TRBV6-4; D is perhaps TRBD1 (6 bases). Germline V gives CDR1 MRHNA, CDR2 SNTAGT. Trimming removed 0 bases at V and 6 bases at J, with 10 bases between. The CDR3 covers 14 residues. The CDR3 region has the DNA TGTGCCAGCAGTGACTCGAGAAGGGGGGATACGCAGTATTTT. Amino acid sequence: CASSDSRRGDTQYF.

The rearrangement uses TRBV7-9 and TRBJ2-7; 8 bases align to TRBD2. The CDR3 is made up of 15 amino acids. V lost 6 bases, J lost 2 bases, and 9 bases stayed unmatched. Germline lookup yields CDR1 SEHNR and CDR2 FQNEAQ (reference sequence). The DNA of the CDR3 is TGTGCCAGCAGTCGCGGACTAGCAGGTACCTACGAGCAGTACTTC. Its protein is CASSRGLAGTYEQYF.

The CDR3 here is CSAIYRGGYTF. The DNA for the CDR3 is TGCAGTGCTATCTATAGAGGTGGCTACACCTTC. The chain couples TRBV20-1 to TRBJ1-2; D is uncertain. The CDR3 contains 11 residues. Germline CDR1 and CDR2: DFQATT and SNEGSKA (reference sequence). Trimming removed 4 bases from V and 7 bases from J, with 10 bases in between.

The CDR3, as DNA: TGTGCCACCAGCACCCGGGACAGGGACTTATCAGATACGCAGTATTTT. Translating it yields CATSTRDRDLSDTQYF. The chain couples TRBV15 to TRBJ2-3, with TRBD1 matching over 9 bases. V trimming: 4 bases; J trimming: 4 bases; junction bases outside the gene matches: 9. The CDR3 runs to 16 residues. CDR1 is LNHNV, CDR2 YYDKDF, per germline (reference sequence).

A note on this clone: Sequence at one end of the junction differs from germline and may be a read error. V usage is TRBV19 and J usage is TRBJ2-2; 9 bases align to TRBD2. The CDR3 is 15 residues long. Germline V gene sequence: CDR1 LNHDA, CDR2 SQIVND (reference sequence). The CDR3 here is CASRPSGTSTGELFF. The CDR3 nucleotides are TGTGCGAGTAGGCCTAGCGGGACAAGCACCGGGGAGCTGTTTTTT.

V and J are TRBV28 and TRBJ2-7; a possible D gene is TRBD2 (6 bases). CDR3 length equals 13 residues. Deletions cut 3 bases from V and 5 bases from J, with 11 bases between. Germline CDR1 and CDR2: MDHEN and SYDVKM. The chain's CDR3 is CASSFGGKDEQYV. For the CDR3, the DNA is TGTGCCAGCAGTTTTGGGGGGAAGGACGAGCAGTACGTC.

This rearrangement joins TRBV6-1 to TRBJ2-4; no clear D gene. V lost 1 base and J 4 bases, leaving 14 bases between the germline ends. The length of the CDR3 is 16 residues. Germline loops: CDR1 MNHNS, CDR2 SASEGT. CDR3 protein: CASSEGALGRKNIQYF. CDR3 nucleotide sequence: TGTGCCAGCAGTGAAGGGGCTTTGGGCAGGAAAAACATTCAGTACTTC.

V gene TRBV5-6 combines with J gene TRBJ2-7; maybe TRBD1 (6 bases). CDR1 and CDR2 from the germline V gene are SGHDT and YYEEEE. V was cut by 1 base and J by 3 bases, with 14 bases left in between. The CDR3 covers 15 residues. CDR3 nucleotides: TGTGCCAGCAGCTTGCCCGGGACAACGAACTACGAGCAGTACTTC. Translation: CASSLPGTTNYEQYF.

The chain carries TRBV5-4 and TRBJ1-2; TRBD1 agrees at 8 bases. The junction had 3 bases not matched to a gene; V was cut back by 0 bases and J by 8 bases. CDR3 length: 13 amino acids. In germline, CDR1 is SGHNT, CDR2 YYREEE (reference sequence). CDR3 protein: CASSLADRGGYTF. The CDR3 DNA sequence: TGTGCCAGCAGCTTGGCCGACAGGGGAGGCTACACCTTC.

The CDR3 is CASSATSGLYNEQFF. Here the CDR3 DNA reads TGTGCCAGCAGCGCGACTAGCGGGCTCTACAATGAGCAGTTCTTC. The rearrangement joins TRBV9 to TRBJ2-1; 10 positions agree with TRBD2. Looked up from germline, CDR1 is SGDLS and CDR2 is YYNGEE. V shed 3 bases and J 3 bases; nucleotides not matched to a gene: 3. This CDR3 is 15 amino acids long.

Turning to this clone: At one end the junction does not follow the germline gene, possibly because of a read error. The chain has TRBV9 and TRBJ2-7; maybe TRBD1 (6 bases). There are 14 residues in the CDR3. Germline-derived CDR1 and CDR2 are SGDLS and YYNGEE. The CDR3 reads CASSVEPRGNEQYF. CDR3 nucleotide sequence: TGTGCCAGCAGTGTAGAGCCCAGGGGAAACGAGCAGTACTTC.

J is TRBJ1-3 and V is TRBV29-1; D not resolved. Deletions cut 7 bases from V and 1 base from J, with 8 bases between. This CDR3 has 12 amino acids. The germline CDR1 and CDR2 sequences are SQVTM and ANQGSEA. CDR3 protein: CSALRSGNTIYF. The CDR3 DNA is TGCAGCGCCCTCCGGTCTGGAAACACCATATATTTT.

This chain uses TRBV27 with TRBJ2-1; TRBD2 is a possible D gene (5 bases). Germline CDR1 MNHEY, CDR2 SMNVEV (reference sequence). V lost 6 bases and J 0 bases, leaving 12 bases between the germline ends. The CDR3 extends over 15 amino acids. The CDR3 sequence: CASRDGGSSYNEQFF. The CDR3 bases are TGTGCCAGCAGGGACGGCGGGTCCTCCTACAATGAGCAGTTCTTC.

This clone was counted once. CDR3 in amino acids: CASSVDFGREETQYF. Here the CDR3 DNA reads TGTGCCAGCAGCGTAGATTTTGGGAGGGAAGAGACCCAGTACTTC. The chain couples TRBV9 to TRBJ2-5; TRBD2 matches 7 bases. Germline V gives CDR1 SGDLS, CDR2 YYNGEE. The CDR3 covers 15 residues. Trimming took 0 bases from V and 3 from J; bases not matched to a gene: 5.

The J gene is TRBJ1-2, the V gene TRBV29-1; perhaps TRBD1 as D (5 bases). From germline, CDR1 is SQVTM and CDR2 ANQGSEA. The CDR3 has 13 residues. Trimming left V 1 base short and J 2 bases short, with 8 bases between. The CDR3 DNA sequence: TGCAGCGTTGAAGCCCAGGGAAACTATGGCTACACCTTC. Amino acids: CSVEAQGNYGYTF.

The V call is TRBV19, the J call TRBJ2-7; TRBD2 aligns across 9 bases. V gave up 10 bases and J gave up 6 bases; unmatched junction bases: 13. The CDR3 extends over 14 amino acids. Germline CDR1 LNHDA, CDR2 SQIVND (reference sequence). CDR3 protein: CATKVAGVSTEQYF. The CDR3 DNA reads as TGTGCCACCAAAGTAGCGGGAGTTAGTACCGAGCAGTACTTC. Complete variable domain (other parts from reference TRBV19 and TRBJ2-7): DGGITQSPKYLFRKEGQNVTLSCEQNLNHDAMYWYRQDPGQGLRLIYYSQIVNDFQKGDIAEGYSVSREKKESFPLTVTSAQKNPTAFYLCATKVAGVSTEQYFGPGTRLTVT.

The V gene is TRBV11-2, the J gene TRBJ1-1; D gene ambiguous. Germline V lookup: CDR1 SGHAT, CDR2 FQNNGV. The V end was cut by 2 bases, the J end by 7 bases, with 14 bases between. The CDR3 is 14 residues long. CDR3 loop: CASSLRGGGSEAFF. The CDR3 DNA reads TGTGCCAGCAGCTTACGCGGAGGAGGGAGTGAAGCTTTCTTT.

The sample holds one count of this clone. Written as DNA, the CDR3 is TGTGCCAGCAGCCAAATACAGGGGGTCTATGGAAACACCATATATTTT. This encodes CASSQIQGVYGNTIYF. V and J are TRBV7-8 and TRBJ1-3; 8 bases are shared with TRBD1. The germline V gene encodes CDR1 SGHVS and CDR2 FQNEAQ. V dropped 5 bases and J dropped 3; count of bases not matched to a gene: 9. CDR3 length: 16 residues.

The V gene is TRBV7-9, the J gene TRBJ2-1, with 7 bases matching TRBD2. CDR1 SEHNR and CDR2 FQNEAQ come from the germline V gene (reference sequence). This CDR3 spans 13 amino acids. The junction had 0 bases not matched to a gene; V was cut back by 1 base and J by 6 bases. CDR3 nucleotide sequence: TGTGCCAGCAGCTTAGGGACTAGCAATGAGCAGTTCTTC. Translating gives CASSLGTSNEQFF.